A selection of T cell receptor beta chains follows, all from one sample in a study of T cells in Graves' hyperthyroidism and ophthalmopathy. A single record per CDR3 protein comes from TCRdb applying MiXCR to the multiplex PCR reads. The data show some 150,000 distinct CDR3 sequences, approximately 20% seen once. Sequenced: blood. These receptors were taken from a woman between 50 and 59 years old with Graves' hyperthyroidism that later progressed to Graves' ophthalmopathy. The CDR3 runs from the conserved cysteine through the conserved F or W. A D gene is named only where the DNA matches it firmly. Not all rows give a size; the values are once, few, many and, for expanded clones, a class.

>TRBV12-3/TRBV12-4|TRBD1|-|TRBJ2-7
TGTGCCAGCAGTTTAGTGGGACAGGGGTCCTACGAGCAGTACTTC
CASSLVGQGSYEQYF
>TRBV7-8|-|few|TRBJ2-3
TGTGCCAGCAGCTTAATAGGGGTTCAAGATACGCAGTATTTT
CASSLIGVQDTQYF
>TRBV3-1|-|many|TRBJ1-2
TGTGCCAGCAGCCTCCTGACAGGATACTCGGGAGGCTACACCTTC
CASSLLTGYSGGYTF
>TRBV2|-|many|TRBJ2-1
TGTGCCAGCAGTGAAAGTCAAGGTAGCTCCTACAATGAGCAGTTCTTC
CASSESQGSSYNEQFF
>TRBV3-1|-|-|TRBJ1-1
TGTGCCAGCAGCGGGCCCGCTGAAGCTTTCTTT
CASSGPAEAFF
>TRBV4-1|-|-|TRBJ1-2
TGCGCCAGCAGCCAAGATGGGAACTATGGCTACACCTTC
CASSQDGNYGYTF
>TRBV20-1|-|many|TRBJ1-5
TGCAGTGCTAGTTCACCCGCAGGGCGCGGTCAGCCCCAGCATTTT
CSASSPAGRGQPQHF
>TRBV30|TRBD1|many|TRBJ2-4
TGTGCCTGGGTCCGACAGGGTGCGGCCAAAAACATTCAGTACTTC
CAWVRQGAAKNIQYF
>TRBV10-2|-|many|TRBJ2-7
TGCGCCAGCAGTGACAGCGGTAGCTCCTACGAGCAGTACTTC
CASSDSGSSYEQYF
>TRBV18|-|many|TRBJ1-1
TGTGCCAGCTCAGAACAGGGCTACACTGAAGCTTTCTTT
CASSEQGYTEAFF
>TRBV20-1|TRBD2|many|TRBJ2-2
TGCAGTGCTAGTAAGGCGGGAGCCCCTGGCACCGGGGAGCTGTTTTTT
CSASKAGAPGTGELFF
>TRBV19|TRBD1|-|TRBJ1-1
TGTGCCAGTAGTAGGACAGGGATCCTACTTGGGAACACTGAAGCTTTCTTT
CASSRTGILLGNTEAFF
>TRBV9|TRBD2|-|TRBJ2-7
TGTGCCAGCAGCGTTGCGGGAGGACGGCGCGAGCAGTACTTC
CASSVAGGRREQYF
>TRBV29-1|-|few|TRBJ2-2
TGCAGCGTGGGGGCTAGCTGGAACACCGGGGAGCTGTTTTTT
CSVGASWNTGELFF
>TRBV14|TRBD1|-|TRBJ1-2
TGTGCCAGCAGCCAAACCGGGACAGGGGACTATGGCTACACCTTC
CASSQTGTGDYGYTF
>TRBV7-2|TRBD1|-|TRBJ2-3
TGTGCCAGCAGCTTAGGAGGGACAGGGGCATCTAGCGGCACAGATACGCAGTATTTT
CASSLGGTGASSGTDTQYF
>TRBV6-2/TRBV6-3|TRBD2|-|TRBJ2-3
TGTGCCAGCATCTTAGAAGCGGGAGGGGATACGCAGTATTTT
CASILEAGGDTQYF
>TRBV7-9|TRBD1|-|TRBJ2-1
TGTGCCAGCAGCTTAGACAGGGGGCGGGTAAATGAGCAGTTCTTC
CASSLDRGRVNEQFF
>TRBV28|TRBD1|-|TRBJ1-3
TGTGCCAGCAGTCTTCCGACAGGGGTGGGAAACACCATATATTTT
CASSLPTGVGNTIYF
>TRBV3-1|-|many|TRBJ2-7
TGTGCCAGCAGCCAAGCGGCGGTGAGCTCCTACGAGCAGTACTTC
CASSQAAVSSYEQYF
>TRBV11-2|TRBD2|many|TRBJ2-7
TGTGCCAGCAGCTTAGACCGGGGGAGACTAGCGGGACTTTACGAGCAGTACTTC
CASSLDRGRLAGLYEQYF
>TRBV6-1|TRBD1|many|TRBJ1-6
TGTGCCAGCAGGCGGGACAGGGGGGAAAATTCACCCCTCCACTTT
CASRRDRGENSPLHF
>TRBV13|TRBD2|-|TRBJ2-1
TGTGCCAGCAGCTCCCGACTAGCAGCGAGGGAGCAGTTCTTC
CASSSRLAAREQFF
>TRBV28|-|many|TRBJ1-5
TGTGCCACTAAAGGGTATAGCAATCAGCCCCAGCATTTT
CATKGYSNQPQHF
>TRBV2|-|many|TRBJ2-2
TGTGCCAGCAGTGAAAGGGCAGCGAACACCGGGGAGCTGTTTTTT
CASSERAANTGELFF
>TRBV6-1|TRBD1|-|TRBJ1-5
TGTGCCAGCAGTGGAGGGACAGGGGGTCAGCCCCAGCATTTT
CASSGGTGGQPQHF
>TRBV7-2|TRBD2|few|TRBJ2-1
TGTGCCAGCAGCCCCGCGGGGGGACTAGCGGGAGTGGGGCAGTTCTTC
CASSPAGGLAGVGQFF
>TRBV5-6|-|many|TRBJ2-3
TGTGCCAGCAGCCCGGTCAGGTCGTCCACAGATACGCAGTATTTT
CASSPVRSSTDTQYF
>TRBV2|-|-|TRBJ2-7
TGTGCCAGCACCGGGGCTACTTCCTACGAGCAGTACTTC
CASTGATSYEQYF
>TRBV5-1|-|once|TRBJ2-7
TGCGCCAGCAGCTTGAAGAGGGACACGTTTGGGGAGCAGTACTTC
CASSLKRDTFGEQYF
>TRBV6-1|-|many|TRBJ2-2
TGTGCCAGCAGTGACAGGGTCCGGGAGCTGTTTTTT
CASSDRVRELFF
>TRBV20-1|-|many|TRBJ1-1
TGCAGTGCTATACTTCCGGGTTCGGCTGAAGCTTTCTTT
CSAILPGSAEAFF
>TRBV7-9|TRBD2|many|TRBJ2-1
TGTGCCAGCAGCTTAGCGGCTAGCGGACACAATGAGCAGTTCTTC
CASSLAASGHNEQFF
>TRBV6-1|-|-|TRBJ2-7
TGTGCCAGCAGTTACCACGAGAGCTCCTACGAGCAGTACTTC
CASSYHESSYEQYF
>TRBV7-9|TRBD1|-|TRBJ1-6
TGTGCCAGCAGCATAGGACAGGGAGGGTCACCCCTCCACTTT
CASSIGQGGSPLHF
>TRBV2|-|-|TRBJ2-5
TGTGCCAGCAGGGGGGGAGGAGGAGAGACCCAGTACTTC
CASRGGGGETQYF
>TRBV6-6|-|few|TRBJ2-3
TGTGCCAGCAGTTACTCGGGGGGGGCCGCACAGGGTACAACAGATACGCAGTATTTT
CASSYSGGAAQGTTDTQYF
>TRBV6-1|TRBD1|-|TRBJ2-6
TGTGCCAGCTACCCGGCCCAGGGGGCTGGGGCCAACGTCCTGACTTTC
CASYPAQGAGANVLTF
>TRBV7-8|-|-|TRBJ1-5
TGTGCCAGCAGCTTAAGTTCGTTCTTCAGGGATCATGGCAATCAGCCCCAGCATTTT
CASSLSSFFRDHGNQPQHF
>TRBV7-2|TRBD1|-|TRBJ1-1
TGTGCCAGTTCCAATAGGGGACAGGGGCTCCGGGCTGAAGCTTTCTTT
CASSNRGQGLRAEAFF
>TRBV20-1|TRBD1|many|TRBJ2-1
TGCAGTGCTAGAAAAGCCGGGACAGGGGGAGGCGATGAGCAGTTCTTC
CSARKAGTGGGDEQFF
>TRBV20-1|-|-|TRBJ1-6
TGCAGTGCTATGGGATTCAGTGATCAGACCCTCCACTTT
CSAMGFSDQTLHF
>TRBV5-4|-|-|TRBJ1-1
TGTGCCAGCAGCTTGGCTGCAGACTCTCGCACTGAAGCTTTCTTT
CASSLAADSRTEAFF
>TRBV6-1|-|many|TRBJ2-3
TGTGCCAGCAGTGAAAGGGGGGCAGGGGGCACAGATACGCAGTATTTT
CASSERGAGGTDTQYF
>TRBV14|-|-|TRBJ2-2
TGTGCCAGCAGCCAACTTTCGTCCGGGGAGCTGTTTTTT
CASSQLSSGELFF
>TRBV30|-|many|TRBJ1-5
TGTGCCTGGAGTCCACCTTTCGACAGCTCGTGGCCTCAGCCCCAGCATTTT
CAWSPPFDSSWPQPQHF
>TRBV29-1|-|-|TRBJ1-2
TGCAGCGTTGAACAGTCTTCCACCGGCTACACCTTC
CSVEQSSTGYTF